These 25 T cell receptor beta chains were sequenced from one sample in a study of OX40 agonist ivuxolimab in advanced cancers. TCRdb keeps only in-frame clones here, not all; method: immunoSEQ multiplex PCR. This sample has 45,000 to 60,000 clones, with approximately 89% found just once. The sequenced sample was CD4+ or CD8+ T cells sorted from blood, obtained in a trial of the OX40 agonist ivuxolimab. The receptor source for this set is an adult with an advanced solid tumor such as melanoma, head and neck, liver or kidney cancer.

This chain uses TRBV5-5 with TRBJ2-7; D gene ambiguous. This CDR3 has 13 residues. V gave up 2 bases and J gave up 3 bases, with 9 bases separating them. Germline-derived CDR1 and CDR2 are SGHKS and YYEKEE (reference sequence). The CDR3 loop is CASSLAGNYEQYV. The CDR3 nucleotides read TGTGCCAGCAGCTTAGCCGGAAACTACGAGCAGTACGTC.

This clone has only one observation. The gene calls are TRBV10-1 and TRBJ2-1; the match to TRBD1 covers 10 bases. CDR1 and CDR2 from the germline V gene are WNHNN and SYGVQD (reference sequence). J gave up 3 bases and V 3 bases, and 8 bases lay outside the gene matches. This CDR3 region has 17 residues. CDR3: CASSDPMGDRGYNEQFF. The DNA of the CDR3 is TGCGCCAGCAGTGACCCAATGGGGGACAGGGGCTACAATGAGCAGTTCTTC.

The chain uses TRBV5-5 and TRBJ2-5; no clear D gene. The V end was cut by 0 bases, the J end by 2 bases, with 2 bases between. This CDR3 spans 12 amino acids. The germline CDR1 and CDR2 sequences are SGHKS and YYEKEE (reference sequence). The CDR3 is CASSLVQETQYF. The CDR3 DNA is TGTGCCAGCAGCTTGGTGCAAGAGACCCAGTACTTC.

This chain uses TRBV6-5 with TRBJ2-5; 7 bases are a match to TRBD2. Germline assignment: CDR1 MNHEY and CDR2 SVGAGI. The CDR3 totals 15 residues. V gave up 2 bases and J gave up 8 bases; unmatched junction bases: 11. CDR3 in amino acids: CASSYKDGGGVTQYF. The CDR3 DNA follows: TGTGCCAGCAGTTACAAGGATGGGGGGGGAGTCACCCAGTACTTC.

J is TRBJ2-1 and V is TRBV11-2; 15 nucleotides match TRBD2. The CDR3 sequence is 18 residues long. Germline V gene lookup returns CDR1 SGHAT and CDR2 FQNNGV. With V trimmed by 5 bases and J by 2 bases, 7 bases remained unmatched. CDR3: CASSHPRTSGRAYNEQFF. As DNA, the CDR3 is TGTGCCAGCAGCCATCCTCGGACTAGCGGGAGGGCCTACAATGAGCAGTTCTTC.

The chain employs TRBV19 and TRBJ2-7, with TRBD2 matching 7 bases. Germline CDR1 is LNHDA and CDR2 is SQIVND (reference sequence). The ends lost 5 bases at V and 3 bases at J; junction bases unmatched: 10. The CDR3 runs 15 residues. CDR3 region: CASSERDYMNYEQYF. The CDR3 DNA sequence: TGTGCCAGTAGTGAAAGGGACTATATGAACTACGAGCAGTACTTC. The entire variable domain, with the rest obtained from reference TRBV19 and TRBJ2-7, is as follows: DGGITQSPKYLFRKEGQNVTLSCEQNLNHDAMYWYRQDPGQGLRLIYYSQIVNDFQKGDIAEGYSVSREKKESFPLTVTSAQKNPTAFYLCASSERDYMNYEQYFGPGTRLTVT.

The chain recombines TRBV20-1 with TRBJ1-1; possibly TRBD1 for D (5 bases). The CDR3 spans 9 residues. In germline, CDR1 is DFQATT, CDR2 SNEGSKA (reference sequence). For the CDR3, the DNA is TGCAGCGCCCGGGGGGAAGCTTTCTTT. The encoded protein is CSARGEAFF.

The chain has TRBV28 and TRBJ2-3; 7 bases align to TRBD2. The junction had 9 bases not matched to a gene; V was cut back by 6 bases and J by 6 bases. The CDR3 consists of 14 residues. Germline values: CDR1 MDHEN, CDR2 SYDVKM. In DNA form, the CDR3 reads TGTGCCAGCAGCCCAGCGGGGCTGGGTGATACGCAGTATTTT. Protein product: CASSPAGLGDTQYF. The full variable domain, with the rest looked up from reference TRBV28 and TRBJ2-3, is DVKVTQSSRYLVKRTGEKVFLECVQDMDHENMFWYRQDPGLGLRLIYFSYDVKMKEKGDIPEGYSVSREKKERFSLILESASTNQTSMYLCASSPAGLGDTQYFGPGTRLTVL.

The V and J genes are TRBV28 and TRBJ2-1; 8 bases are a match to TRBD2. V was clipped by 2 bases and J by 6 bases; unmatched bases: 6. Germline V gives CDR1 MDHEN, CDR2 SYDVKM. The CDR3 extends over 15 amino acids. Here the CDR3 reads CASSLGSGEPNEQFF. The CDR3 nucleotides read TGTGCCAGCAGTTTAGGTAGCGGGGAACCCAATGAGCAGTTCTTC. Complete variable domain (other parts from reference TRBV28 and TRBJ2-1): DVKVTQSSRYLVKRTGEKVFLECVQDMDHENMFWYRQDPGLGLRLIYFSYDVKMKEKGDIPEGYSVSREKKERFSLILESASTNQTSMYLCASSLGSGEPNEQFFGPGTRLTVL.

V is TRBV7-2 and J is TRBJ1-6; 9 bases agree with TRBD1. The CDR3 sequence is 15 residues long. Germline CDR1 SGHTA, CDR2 FQGNSA. Trimming removed 3 bases from V and 7 bases from J; junction bases left unmatched: 4. CDR3 region: CASSFSTGGNSPLHF. CDR3 coding DNA: TGTGCCAGCAGCTTCTCTACAGGGGGCAATTCACCCCTCCACTTT. The variable domain in full, completed from reference TRBV7-2 and TRBJ1-6, reads GAGVSQSPSNKVTEKGKDVELRCDPISGHTALYWYRQSLGQGLEFLIYFQGNSAPDKSGLPSDRFSAERTGGSVSTLTIQRTQQEDSAVYLCASSFSTGGNSPLHFGNGTRLTVT.

The V call is TRBV27, the J call TRBJ2-5; D is perhaps TRBD1 or TRBD2 (6 bases each). The V gene lost 8 bases and the J gene lost 0 bases, with 10 bases spanning the gap. The CDR3 contains 13 residues. The germline CDR1 and CDR2 sequences are MNHEY and SMNVEV (reference sequence). CDR3 protein: CASGGLYQETQYF. The DNA of the CDR3 is TGTGCCAGCGGGGGGCTGTACCAAGAGACCCAGTACTTC.

About this clone: The same CDR3 arises from other DNA sequences in this sample as well. The chain links TRBV19 to TRBJ2-7, with TRBD1 identical over 9 bases. The germline V gene encodes CDR1 LNHDA and CDR2 SQIVND (reference sequence). V shed 3 bases and J 4 bases; nucleotides not matched to a gene: 1. The CDR3 sequence is 13 residues long. CDR3: CASSMDRGYEQYF. The CDR3 bases are TGTGCCAGTAGTATGGACAGGGGATACGAGCAGTACTTC.

This clone was seen once. This chain joins TRBV28 and TRBJ2-1; 13 bases are shared with TRBD2. CDR1 is MDHEN and CDR2 is SYDVKM in the germline V gene. The V segment lost 4 bases and the J segment 8 bases; nucleotides outside the gene matches: 5. The CDR3 loop spans 15 amino acids. The CDR3 nucleotides are TGTGCCAGCAGTTCCGGGACTAGCGGGATCTATGAGCAGTTCTTC. Translation: CASSSGTSGIYEQFF.

The rearrangement joins TRBV28 to TRBJ1-5, with D unclear. CDR1 and CDR2 (germline): MDHEN, SYDVKM. There are 12 residues in the CDR3. Trimming removed 6 bases from V and 8 bases from J, with 11 bases in between. The CDR3 here is CASRTSIEPQHF. As DNA, the CDR3 is TGTGCCAGCAGGACGTCCATCGAGCCCCAGCATTTT.

The V and J genes are TRBV13 and TRBJ1-2; a weak D match, TRBD1 (5 bases). Germline V gene data show CDR1 as PRHDT and CDR2 as FYEKMQ (reference sequence). V was clipped by 1 base and J by 8 bases, with 11 bases between them. This CDR3 is built from 13 residues. CDR3 loop: CASSLAQGNGYTF. CDR3 nucleotide sequence: TGTGCCAGCAGCTTAGCGCAGGGTAACGGCTACACCTTC. The entire variable domain, with the rest obtained from reference TRBV13 and TRBJ1-2, is as follows: AAGVIQSPRHLIKEKRETATLKCYPIPRHDTVYWYQQGPGQDPQFLISFYEKMQSDKGSIPDRFSAQQFSDYHSELNMSSLELGDSALYFCASSLAQGNGYTFGSGTRLTVV.

V and J are TRBV25-1 and TRBJ1-2; 7 positions agree with TRBD1. CDR3 size: 15 residues. After removal of 3 bases from V and 2 bases from J, the junction contained 6 bases not matched to a gene. Germline CDR1 MGHDK, CDR2 SYGVNS. The CDR3 bases are TGTGCCAGCAGTGACACCGGGGACAGAAACTATGGCTACACCTTC. It yields the protein CASSDTGDRNYGYTF.

The chain combines TRBV2 with TRBJ2-2; TRBD1 matches 9 bases. From germline, CDR1 is SNHLY and CDR2 FYNNEI. Germline trimming cut 7 bases from V and 4 bases from J; bases unmatched to any gene: 19. The CDR3 consists of 19 residues. The CDR3 DNA is TGTGCCAGCATCAAGGGAGTCGACGTTGGGGACAGGGCCACCGGGGAGCTGTTTTTT. It encodes CASIKGVDVGDRATGELFF.

This clone was counted a single time. The V gene is TRBV5-1, the J gene TRBJ2-1, with D perhaps TRBD1 (6 bases). This CDR3 has 15 amino acids. Trimming left V 4 bases short and J 8 bases short, with 19 bases between. Germline V gene lookup returns CDR1 SGHRS and CDR2 YFSETQ. CDR3 sequence: CASSPGQSNVDEQFF. The CDR3 nucleotides read TGCGCCAGCAGCCCCGGACAGTCCAACGTCGATGAGCAGTTCTTC.

The chain recombines TRBV9 with TRBJ2-3; D is unresolved. The CDR3 covers 14 residues. Trimming cost V 0 bases and J 4 bases, with 9 bases left between them. Looked up from germline, CDR1 is SGDLS and CDR2 is YYNGEE. The CDR3 coding sequence is TGTGCCAGCAGCGTAGAGGTCCGATCAGATACGCAGTATTTT. Its protein is CASSVEVRSDTQYF.

This rearrangement joins TRBV27 to TRBJ1-4; D may be TRBD1 (5 bases). V was cut by 7 bases and J by 1 base, with 19 bases left in between. This CDR3 contains 17 residues. Germline CDR1 reads MNHEY; CDR2 reads SMNVEV (reference sequence). The CDR3 reads CASTPWGPRGTNEKLFF. CDR3 sequence (DNA): TGTGCCAGCACCCCCTGGGGACCGCGGGGAACTAATGAAAAACTGTTTTTT.

This rearrangement joins TRBV27 to TRBJ2-7, with a tentative D call TRBD2 (6 bases). V was cut by 5 bases and J by 2 bases, with 16 bases left in between. The CDR3 length is 15 residues. Germline V gives CDR1 MNHEY, CDR2 SMNVEV (reference sequence). CDR3 region: CASSRTGLEAYEQYF. CDR3 nucleotide sequence: TGTGCCAGCAGTAGAACGGGACTGGAAGCCTACGAGCAGTACTTC.

This clone was detected only once. This chain uses TRBV5-6 with TRBJ1-2; the D gene is possibly TRBD1 (5 bases). Germline V gene sequence: CDR1 SGHDT, CDR2 YYEEEE. Trimming removed 5 bases from V and 4 bases from J, with 15 bases in between. The CDR3 totals 14 residues. This CDR3 reads CASRVGQSLYGYTF. Written as DNA, the CDR3 is TGTGCCAGCAGGGTGGGGCAGTCACTCTATGGCTACACCTTC. The full variable domain, rest sourced from reference TRBV5-6 and TRBJ1-2, is DAGVTQSPTHLIKTRGQQVTLRCSPKSGHDTVSWYQQALGQGPQFIFQYYEEEERQRGNFPDRFSGHQFPNYSSELNVNALLLGDSALYLCASRVGQSLYGYTFGSGTRLTVV.

This chain joins TRBV11-2 and TRBJ2-7, with 7 bases fitting TRBD2. J lost 3 bases, V lost 0 bases, and 5 bases had no gene match. The CDR3 has 15 residues. Germline values: CDR1 SGHAT, CDR2 FQNNGV. This CDR3 is CASSLDPAGHYEQYF. The DNA for the CDR3 is TGTGCCAGCAGCTTAGACCCAGCGGGGCACTACGAGCAGTACTTC.

The chain uses TRBV29-1 and TRBJ2-7; 8 nucleotides line up with TRBD1. Germline lookup yields CDR1 SQVTM and CDR2 ANQGSEA. The CDR3 runs 13 residues. V was pared by 6 bases and J by 0 bases, with 4 bases of the junction left unmatched. The CDR3 spells CSVGQAISYEQYF. DNA for the CDR3: TGCAGCGTGGGACAGGCGATCTCCTACGAGCAGTACTTC.

The rearrangement uses TRBV6-1 and TRBJ2-7; TRBD1 matches at 7 bases. Germline V gene lookup returns CDR1 MNHNS and CDR2 SASEGT. This CDR3 contains 14 residues. Trimming took 10 bases from V and 2 from J; bases not matched to a gene: 11. The CDR3 loop is CAIRSRDRTYEQYV. CDR3 DNA: TGTGCCATCAGGAGCCGGGACAGAACCTACGAGCAGTACGTC.